A single sample is the source of the 13 T cell receptor beta chains below, sequenced in a study of blood T cell repertoires in COVID-19. The data were produced by immunoSEQ multiplex PCR, yet TCRdb's version contains in-frame clones alone and is incomplete. The table records about 220,000 clones, 70% to 85% of them present only once. Sequencing was carried out using peripheral blood. These receptors originate from a man aged 50 to 59 with active or convalescent COVID-19.

This sequence joins TRBV5-1 and TRBJ1-1, with 7 bases aligning to TRBD1. This CDR3 region has 15 residues. V dropped 7 bases and J dropped 0; count of bases not matched to a gene: 9. CDR1 and CDR2 from the germline V gene are SGHRS and YFSETQ. CDR3 coding DNA: TGCGCCAGCGCGCAAAGGGGACAGATGAACACTGAAGCTTTCTTT. The encoded protein is CASAQRGQMNTEAFF.

The chain links TRBV28 to TRBJ2-1, with 7 bases aligning to TRBD1. This CDR3 is 12 amino acids long. The ends lost 5 bases at V and 8 bases at J; junction bases unmatched: 3. Per the germline V gene, CDR1 is MDHEN and CDR2 is SYDVKM. The CDR3 is CASSDDRDEQFF. In DNA form, the CDR3 reads TGTGCCAGCAGTGACGACAGGGATGAGCAGTTCTTC. Based on the CDR3 plus reference TRBV28 and TRBJ2-1, the full variable domain is DVKVTQSSRYLVKRTGEKVFLECVQDMDHENMFWYRQDPGLGLRLIYFSYDVKMKEKGDIPEGYSVSREKKERFSLILESASTNQTSMYLCASSDDRDEQFFGPGTRLTVL.

The V call is TRBV4-3, the J call TRBJ2-1; 10 bases map to TRBD2. The CDR3 contains 14 residues. Per germline, CDR1 LGHNA and CDR2 YSLEER. Unmatched junction bases numbered 3, after V lost 3 bases and J lost 7 bases. The CDR3 DNA is TGCGCCAGCAGCCAGGGACTAGCGAGGAATGAGCAGTTCTTC. It specifies CASSQGLARNEQFF.

This clone has just a few counts. The chain joins TRBV5-8 to TRBJ1-2; 11 nucleotides align to TRBD1. Trimming removed 3 bases from V and 1 base from J; junction bases left unmatched: 5. There are 16 residues in the CDR3. Germline V lookup: CDR1 SGHTS, CDR2 YDEGEE. CDR3 protein: CASSSAGTGGNYGYTF. The CDR3 DNA reads as TGTGCCAGCAGCTCCGCCGGGACAGGGGGTAACTATGGCTACACCTTC.

The rearrangement links TRBV10-3 to TRBJ2-7; 7 bases line up with TRBD2. Losses at the gene ends were 2 bases for V and 6 bases for J; bases not matched to a gene: 10. Germline assignment: CDR1 ENHRY and CDR2 SYGVKD. This CDR3 region has 15 residues. The CDR3 region is CAISEGGGREGEQYV. The CDR3 region has the DNA TGTGCCATCAGTGAGGGGGGTGGCAGGGAGGGCGAGCAGTACGTC.

The chain couples TRBV4-2 to TRBJ2-1; TRBD1 might be the D (6 bases). The CDR3 has 12 residues. Trimming took 3 bases from V and 12 from J, leaving 12 bases between them. Germline lookup yields CDR1 LGHNA and CDR2 YNFKEQ. CDR3 sequence (DNA): TGTGCCAGCAGCCAGATGAAGGGGGTGCAGTTCTTC. Translation: CASSQMKGVQFF.

The V and J genes are TRBV5-1 and TRBJ1-2, with TRBD1 as a possible D gene (5 bases). The germline gives CDR1 SGHRS, CDR2 YFSETQ. This CDR3 has 13 amino acids. V was clipped by 7 bases and J by 5 bases, with 15 bases between them. The CDR3 is CASSLRVGYGYTF. The CDR3 DNA reads as TGCGCCAGCTCCCTCAGGGTTGGATATGGCTACACCTTC.

This chain uses TRBV5-1 with TRBJ1-3, with 8 bases aligning to TRBD1. The CDR3 spans 16 residues. Unmatched junction bases numbered 8, after V lost 4 bases and J lost 2 bases. The germline gives CDR1 SGHRS, CDR2 YFSETQ. The CDR3 sequence: CASSGGGQGPGNTIYF. CDR3 DNA: TGCGCCAGCAGCGGTGGCGGACAGGGACCTGGAAACACCATATATTTT.

This chain links TRBV7-9 with TRBJ1-1; D possibly corresponds to TRBD1 (5 bases). Germline V lookup: CDR1 SEHNR, CDR2 FQNEAQ (reference sequence). The V end lost 5 bases, the J end lost 6 bases, and 19 bases lay between the germline ends. The CDR3 has 15 residues. The CDR3 sequence is CASSLGRGYDAEAFF. The CDR3 DNA reads as TGTGCCAGCAGCCTTGGGCGGGGCTACGACGCTGAAGCTTTCTTT.

This chain joins TRBV7-3 and TRBJ2-1; 7 bases are shared with TRBD1. CDR1 and CDR2 from the germline V gene are SGHTA and FQGTGA. Trimming at V came to 5 bases and at J to 1 base, leaving 8 bases not matched to a gene. This CDR3 region has 16 residues. In nucleotides, the CDR3 is TGTGCCAGCAGCAAGTCGGGACAGTTATCCTACAATGAGCAGTTCTTC. Protein product: CASSKSGQLSYNEQFF. The entire variable domain, with the rest obtained from reference TRBV7-3 and TRBJ2-1, is as follows: GAGVSQTPSNKVTEKGKYVELRCDPISGHTALYWYRQSLGQGPEFLIYFQGTGAADDSGLPNDRFFAVRPEGSVSTLKIQRTERGDSAVYLCASSKSGQLSYNEQFFGPGTRLTVL.

This sequence joins TRBV20-1 and TRBJ1-4; the D is unclear. Germline V gene sequence: CDR1 DFQATT, CDR2 SNEGSKA (reference sequence). Trimming cost V 5 bases and J 5 bases, with 6 bases left between them. The CDR3 is 11 residues long. In DNA, the CDR3 is TGCAGTGCTCTAACGAATGAAAAACTGTTTTTT. Translation gives CSALTNEKLFF.

The CDR3 nucleotides read TGTGCCAGTAGTAAAGGACAGGGCAGAGCCAATCAGCCCCAGCATTTT. Residues: CASSKGQGRANQPQHF. The rearrangement uses TRBV19 and TRBJ1-5; 8 bases agree with TRBD1. CDR1 and CDR2 from the germline V gene are LNHDA and SQIVND (reference sequence). The CDR3 spans 16 residues. V gave up 4 bases and J gave up 3 bases; unmatched junction bases: 8.

The J gene is TRBJ2-2, the V gene TRBV5-8; tentative D call: TRBD2 (6 bases). The CDR3 totals 14 residues. Germline-derived CDR1 and CDR2 are SGHTS and YDEGEE. V lost 4 bases to trimming and J lost 6 bases, with 13 bases between them. The CDR3 reads CASSAGWGSGELFF. CDR3 bases: TGTGCCAGCAGCGCGGGGTGGGGCTCCGGGGAGCTGTTTTTT. The whole variable domain, remainder taken from reference TRBV5-8 and TRBJ2-2, is EAGVTQSPTHLIKTRGQQATLRCSPISGHTSVYWYQQALGLGLQFLLWYDEGEERNRGNFPPRFSGRQFPNYSSELNVNALELEDSALYLCASSAGWGSGELFFGEGSRLTVL.